The 15 T cell receptor beta chains in this list originate from one sample, sequenced in a study of cytomegalovirus exposure and HLA in healthy donors. The primer mix had 60 Vbeta and 13 Jbeta primers. Only in-frame clones appear in the TCRdb table, and some are missing; sequencing was by immunoSEQ multiplex PCR. The repertoire has about 68,000 clones, 81% of them found once; the top ten carry 6% to 7.5%. The specimen was PBMCs. Receptors originate from a human donor in good health.

The gene calls are TRBV6-1 and TRBJ1-2; D might be TRBD1 (6 bases). V was cut by 8 bases and J by 6 bases, with 16 bases left in between. Per the germline V gene, CDR1 is MNHNS and CDR2 is SASEGT. The CDR3 runs to 13 residues. The CDR3 sequence: CASHWGAGDGYTF. CDR3 nucleotides: TGTGCCAGCCACTGGGGGGCGGGGGATGGCTACACCTTC.

J is TRBJ1-3 and V is TRBV5-5; D unclear. Trimming shortened V by 5 bases and J by 2 bases, and 8 bases separated the two germline ends. The CDR3 is 13 amino acids. Germline V gives CDR1 SGHKS, CDR2 YYEKEE (reference sequence). CDR3 nucleotides: TGTGCCAGCAGGGTCGGGGCTGGAAACACCATATATTTT. Its translation is CASRVGAGNTIYF.

DNA for the CDR3: TGTGCCAGCAGCCAAGAGACTAGCGGGGGGGGGAACATTCAGTACTTC. It encodes CASSQETSGGGNIQYF. V and J are TRBV4-2 and TRBJ2-4, with TRBD2 matching 14 bases. V lost 0 bases and J lost 7; bases outside the gene matches: 2. Germline CDR1 reads LGHNA; CDR2 reads YNFKEQ. CDR3 length: 16 residues.

CDR3 nucleotide sequence: TGTGCCAGCAGCTTAGTAATAAGACAACCGGCCCAGCCCCAGCATTTT. The encoded protein is CASSLVIRQPAQPQHF. The V and J genes are TRBV7-8 and TRBJ1-5; D gene ambiguous. V was cut by 1 base and J by 7 bases, with 17 bases left in between. Per germline, CDR1 SGHVS and CDR2 FQNEAQ. CDR3 length: 16 amino acids.

Only a few counts were recorded for this clone. The V gene is TRBV10-2, the J gene TRBJ2-1; D is unresolved. The CDR3 length is 11 residues. The germline CDR1 and CDR2 sequences are WSHSY and SAAADI. Trimming shortened V by 6 bases and J by 6 bases, and 6 bases separated the two germline ends. CDR3 nucleotide sequence: TGCGCCAGCAGCACATTCAATGAGCAGTTCTTC. Amino acid sequence: CASSTFNEQFF.

This chain uses TRBV7-8 with TRBJ1-5; TRBD1 is a possible D gene (6 bases). Trimming removed 1 base from V and 4 bases from J, with 8 bases in between. The germline gives CDR1 SGHVS, CDR2 FQNEAQ. CDR3 length equals 14 residues. CDR3: CASSLDRANQPQHF. The CDR3 bases are TGTGCCAGCAGCTTAGACAGGGCTAATCAGCCCCAGCATTTT.

This clone was picked up a small number of times. The chain joins TRBV6-6 to TRBJ1-2; 9 bases are a match to TRBD1. The germline V gene encodes CDR1 MNHNY and CDR2 SVGAGI (reference sequence). V gave up 6 bases and J gave up 8 bases; unmatched junction bases: 7. This CDR3 comprises 13 residues. The CDR3: CASSPQGAGGYTF. The CDR3 nucleotides read TGTGCCAGCAGCCCACAGGGGGCCGGGGGCTACACCTTC.

CDR3 in DNA: TGTGCCAGCAGGAGGGTGGGGGGTAATGAAAAACTGTTTTTT. As protein: CASRRVGGNEKLFF. The J gene is TRBJ1-4, the V gene TRBV7-2; the D gene is possibly TRBD1 (5 bases). V lost 6 bases and J lost 4, with 12 bases in between. Germline CDR1 SGHTA, CDR2 FQGNSA. This CDR3 is built from 14 residues.

The V call is TRBV19, the J call TRBJ1-6; no definite D call. This CDR3 contains 11 residues. V lost 7 bases and J lost 6, with 4 bases in between. The germline V gene encodes CDR1 LNHDA and CDR2 SQIVND (reference sequence). The CDR3 sequence is CASKSNSPLHF. For the CDR3, the DNA is TGTGCCAGTAAGAGTAATTCACCCCTCCACTTT.

This chain joins TRBV28 and TRBJ2-7; 7 nucleotides match TRBD1. Per germline, CDR1 MDHEN and CDR2 SYDVKM. V dropped 7 bases and J dropped 4; count of bases not matched to a gene: 1. The CDR3 has 11 residues. The CDR3 DNA is TGTGCCAGCAACAGGGGTTACGAGCAGTACTTC. It translates to CASNRGYEQYF.

The V gene is TRBV5-6, the J gene TRBJ1-4; D ambiguous. Trimming took off 2 bases at V and 4 bases at J, with 9 bases between the two ends. CDR1 and CDR2 from the germline V gene are SGHDT and YYEEEE. The CDR3 length is 14 residues. The CDR3 DNA reads TGTGCCAGCAGCTTCGGAGCCTTTAATGAAAAACTGTTTTTT. It is translated as CASSFGAFNEKLFF.

The V call is TRBV27, the J call TRBJ2-7; the match to TRBD1 covers 9 bases. This CDR3 contains 15 residues. The V and J ends lost 6 bases and 3 bases, in that order; junction bases with no gene match: 9. Per the germline V gene, CDR1 is MNHEY and CDR2 is SMNVEV (reference sequence). The CDR3 sequence is CASSQRQGDIYEQYF. The DNA of the CDR3 is TGTGCCAGCAGCCAGAGACAGGGGGATATCTACGAGCAGTACTTC.

V is TRBV5-1 and J is TRBJ2-3, with TRBD2 identical over 12 bases. The CDR3 sequence is 17 residues long. In germline, CDR1 is SGHRS, CDR2 YFSETQ. Trimming cost V 2 bases and J 2 bases; bases outside gene matches: 6. DNA of the CDR3: TGCGCCAGCAGCTTCTCCGGACTAGCGGGGAACACAGATACGCAGTATTTT. Amino acids: CASSFSGLAGNTDTQYF.

The chain employs TRBV4-3 and TRBJ2-2, with TRBD2 matching 7 bases. Germline lookup yields CDR1 LGHNA and CDR2 YSLEER. The CDR3 covers 16 residues. V lost 1 base to trimming and J lost 3 bases; unmatched junction nucleotides: 5. DNA for the CDR3: TGCGCCAGCAGCCAAGGTTATAGCGGGTACACCGGGGAGCTGTTTTTT. This sequence encodes CASSQGYSGYTGELFF.

V gene TRBV5-1 combines with J gene TRBJ1-4, with D uncertain. Germline V gives CDR1 SGHRS, CDR2 YFSETQ. Trimming left V 5 bases short and J 0 bases short, with 11 bases between. The CDR3 length is 15 residues. CDR3 coding DNA: TGCGCCAGCAGTCCTAATAACCCAACTAATGAAAAACTGTTTTTT. It codes for CASSPNNPTNEKLFF.